This T cell receptor (beta chain) is from a study of shared clonotypes between healthy human individuals. Study results and limitations: Against clonotypes common to all four donors, non-shared ones had lower generation probabilities.

Naive CD8 cells, CD45RO-negative and positively selected for CCR7, excluded terminally differentiated effector memory CD45RA+ cells. TCRdb's copy holds only in-frame clones and misses some; the assay was immunoSEQ multiplex PCR. The sample yields some 740,000 clones, 90% to 95% seen once. About this clone: Its matching antigen is unknown. The same CDR3 arises from other DNA sequences in this sample as well.

The CDR3 has 12 residues. Germline V CDR1 and CDR2: MNHEY, SVGAGI. V lost 2 bases and J 4 bases, leaving 5 bases between the germline ends. This TCR came from a man aged 30 to 39 in good health. The chain combines TRBV6-5 with TRBJ1-1; no reliable D call. The sample taken for sequencing was naive CD8+ T cells sorted from blood. The CDR3 is CASSYGGTEAFF. For the CDR3, the DNA is TGTGCCAGCAGTTACGGCGGCACTGAAGCTTTCTTT.